This T cell receptor (beta chain) was captured in a study of vaccination and CD4 T cells after COVID-19 (dated by TCRdb to between 2022 and 2023). About the study as a whole: SARS-CoV-2 positivity had been established in the convalescent patients by nasal swab PCR, and mild disease was recorded in several of these patients and severe disease in one. The convalescent cohort included six males and four females, with two Hispanic individuals, seven Caucasians, two Asians and one multiracial person. Two doses of either the Pfizer-BioNTech BNT162b2 vaccine (n=8) or the Moderna mRNA-1273 vaccine (n=2) were administered to participants. Post-COVID blood samples were collected from convalescent patients a median of about 92 days after diagnosis, with a range of about 30 to 161 days. The time from the second vaccine dose to post-vaccine blood sampling had a median of around 72 days and ranged from roughly 12 to 241 days. For three convalescent patients, samples were collected at an early post-vaccination timepoint (day 14) as well as at a late post-vaccination timepoint (days 161 to 241). Culture stimuli were overlapping spike peptide pools from SARS-CoV-2 and from the common cold coronaviruses HCoV-NL63, HCoV-OC43 and HCoV-229E. Control cultures received a CEFX viral epitope pool as the positive control, an HIV-1 Nef peptide pool as the negative control, or no peptide. In around 9 COVID-19 convalescent patients and several infection-naive healthy vaccine recipients, researchers compared the spike-specific CD4+ TCR repertoire from before mRNA vaccination with the repertoire from after.

Libraries were made using PCR. DNA from cultured CD4+ T cells was subjected to TCR sequencing with the Oncomine TCR Beta short-read assay at the Johns Hopkins FTIC core. The QIAamp micro DNA kit was used to extract genomic DNA from the cultured CD4+ T cells. Oncomine TCR Beta libraries from cultured CD4+ T cells were pooled with unique dual indexes and sequenced on an Illumina iSeq 100. The original methods were these. Non-productive sequences were filtered out, and CDR3s that did not start with C, did not end with F or W, or were shorter than 7 amino acids were discarded. Antigen-specific clonotypes were identified using the MANAFEST web application through comparison of peptide-stimulated wells with reference and other culture wells. For a clone to be called positive, the clone needed an FDR below 0.05, an odds ratio above 5, and a productive frequency above 0.1% in at least two of three replicate wells. Cross-reactive clonotypes were defined as significantly expanded in both SARS-CoV-2 spike wells and at least one common cold coronavirus spike condition. Levenshtein distances (stringdist) and unrooted phylogenetic trees (ape) in R version 3.6.1 were used to assess CDR3 homology. TCRdb passed the public sequencing reads through fastp at Q25 and MiXCR, retaining productive beta sequences. Under each unique CDR3 protein, matching rows form one entry showing the most common genes and DNA. V and J calls and clone size were set by TCRdb, not the authors. In this sample the table shows tens of thousands of distinct CDR3 sequences, roughly 38% of which occur a single time. The biggest ten clones account for about 3.7% of the sample.

Summary of the overall study and its limitations: Among convalescent patients, a median 86.3% of the SARS-CoV-2-reactive clones seen after vaccination appeared only after vaccination, which suggests priming specific to the vaccine. The number of convalescent patients in the study was relatively small, and the study did not examine early timepoints following natural infection. Of the vaccine-specific clones in convalescent patients, 304 of 307, or nearly all, reacted only to SARS-CoV-2 spike and did not cross-react with common cold coronaviruses. Although the median number of SARS-CoV-2-reactive clonotypes went up from around 19 after infection to more than 30 after vaccination, the increase was not significant.

The V and J ends are trimmed by 2 bases and 6 bases, leaving 5 bases between them. As encoded in the germline V gene, CDR1 is MNHEY while CDR2 is SVGAGI. The CDR3 goes from the cysteine to the phenylalanine over 11 residues. The sequence is cut down to CDR3 DNA, 33 bases in frame from base 1. This clonotype occurred a few times. Its antigen has not been determined. No base quality values were provided; no much bigger clone lies one nucleotide off. The time point label here, explained by the study, means: late sampling 161 to 241 days after vaccination in three convalescent patients. This sample's treatment or condition label indicates: approximately nine-day PBMC culture with coronavirus spike peptide pools or control peptides (ViraFEST assay). To expand antigen-specific T cells with peptide pools and then pick out the expanded clonotypes through TCR sequencing, the study relied on the ViraFEST assay. Positive SARS-CoV-2 PCR tests in the convalescent patients dated from March to December 2020, before Alpha, Beta and Delta variants emerged in the United States. PBMCs were cultured at about 2 million per well in IMDM supplemented with approximately 4.7% human AB serum and about 9.6 IU/ml IL-2, with approximately 11 ug/ml peptide pools added. On days 3 and 7, half of the culture medium was replaced with fresh IL-2-containing medium. CD4+ T cells were isolated after roughly eleven days of culture through negative selection using the EasySep CD4+ T cell isolation kit. PBMCs were separated from whole blood using Ficoll-Paque Plus gradient centrifugation and then either used fresh or cryopreserved at -140C. Triplicate wells were generally used for each culture condition.

Sequencing used CD4+ T cells from blood, cultured in vitro, obtained about 7 months after SARS-CoV-2 vaccination. The chain is encoded by TRBV6-5 joined to TRBJ2-7, with no confident D gene call. The sequence was collected from a human donor who had recovered from COVID-19. In nucleotides, the sequence is TGTGCCAGCAGTTACGCAGCCGAGCAGTACTTC. Its translation reads: CASSYAAEQYF.